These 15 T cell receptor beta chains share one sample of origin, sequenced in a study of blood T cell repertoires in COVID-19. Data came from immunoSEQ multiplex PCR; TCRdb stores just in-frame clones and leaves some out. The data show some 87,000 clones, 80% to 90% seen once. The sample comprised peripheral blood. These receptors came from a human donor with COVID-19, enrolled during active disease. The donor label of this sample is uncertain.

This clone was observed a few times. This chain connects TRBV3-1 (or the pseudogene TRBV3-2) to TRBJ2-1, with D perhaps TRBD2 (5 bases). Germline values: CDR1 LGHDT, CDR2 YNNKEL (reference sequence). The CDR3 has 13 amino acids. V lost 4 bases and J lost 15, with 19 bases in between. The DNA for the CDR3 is TGTGCCAGCAGCCTCCTCGAAGGGAGAGGCTGGTTCTTC. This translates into CASSLLEGRGWFF.

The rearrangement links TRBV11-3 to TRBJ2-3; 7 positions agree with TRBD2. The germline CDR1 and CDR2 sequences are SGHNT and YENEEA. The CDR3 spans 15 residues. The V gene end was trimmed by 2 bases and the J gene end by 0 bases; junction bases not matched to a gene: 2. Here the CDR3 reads CASSLSGVSTDTQYF. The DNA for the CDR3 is TGTGCCAGCAGCTTAAGCGGGGTTAGCACAGATACGCAGTATTTT.

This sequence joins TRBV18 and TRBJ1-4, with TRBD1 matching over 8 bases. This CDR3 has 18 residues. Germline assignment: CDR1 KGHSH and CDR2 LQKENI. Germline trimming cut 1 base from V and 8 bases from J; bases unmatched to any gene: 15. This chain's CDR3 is CASSPLPGGAGGSEKLFF. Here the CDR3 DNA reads TGTGCCAGCTCACCACTGCCAGGGGGCGCCGGGGGATCCGAAAAACTGTTTTTT. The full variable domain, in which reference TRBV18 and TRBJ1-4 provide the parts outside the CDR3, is NAGVMQNPRHLVRRRGQEARLRCSPMKGHSHVYWYRQLPEEGLKFMVYLQKENIIDESGMPKERFSAEFPKEGPSILRIQQVVRGDSAAYFCASSPLPGGAGGSEKLFFGSGTQLSVL.

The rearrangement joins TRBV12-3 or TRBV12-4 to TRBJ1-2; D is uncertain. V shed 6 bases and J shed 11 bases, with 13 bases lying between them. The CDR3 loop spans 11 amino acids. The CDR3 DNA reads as TGTGCCAGCAGCCAGGATGGCGGGTACACCTTC. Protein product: CASSQDGGYTF.

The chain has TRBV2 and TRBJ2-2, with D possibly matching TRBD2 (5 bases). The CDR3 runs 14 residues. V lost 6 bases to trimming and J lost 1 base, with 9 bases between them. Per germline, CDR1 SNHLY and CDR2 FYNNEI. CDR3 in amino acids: CASRGEGNTGELFF. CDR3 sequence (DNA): TGTGCCAGCAGGGGAGAAGGGAACACCGGGGAGCTGTTTTTT.

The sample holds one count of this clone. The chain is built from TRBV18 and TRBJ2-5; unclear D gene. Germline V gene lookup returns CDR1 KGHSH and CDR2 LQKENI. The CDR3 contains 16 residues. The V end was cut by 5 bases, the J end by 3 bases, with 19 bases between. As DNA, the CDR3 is TGTGCCAGCTCAACCCGGCAGGTCAGATTAGAAGAGACCCAGTACTTC. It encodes CASSTRQVRLEETQYF.

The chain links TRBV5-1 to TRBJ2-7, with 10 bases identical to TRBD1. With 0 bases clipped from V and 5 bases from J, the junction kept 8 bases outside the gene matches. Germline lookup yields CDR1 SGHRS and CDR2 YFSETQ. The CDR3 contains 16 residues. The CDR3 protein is CASSLVRDRGTHEQYF. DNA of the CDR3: TGCGCCAGCAGCTTGGTGCGGGACAGGGGCACCCACGAGCAGTACTTC.

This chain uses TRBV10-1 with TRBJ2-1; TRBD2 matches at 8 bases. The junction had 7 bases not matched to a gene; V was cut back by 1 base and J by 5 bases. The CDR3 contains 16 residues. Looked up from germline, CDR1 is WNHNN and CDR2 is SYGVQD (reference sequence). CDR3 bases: TGCGCCAGCAGTGAGTACTATGCGGGGGGTAACAATGAGCAGTTCTTC. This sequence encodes CASSEYYAGGNNEQFF.

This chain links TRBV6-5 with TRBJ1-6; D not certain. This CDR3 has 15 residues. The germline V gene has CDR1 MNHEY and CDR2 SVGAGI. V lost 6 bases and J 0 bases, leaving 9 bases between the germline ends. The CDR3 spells CASRTESSYNSPLHF. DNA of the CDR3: TGTGCCAGCAGAACCGAGAGCTCCTATAATTCACCCCTCCACTTT.

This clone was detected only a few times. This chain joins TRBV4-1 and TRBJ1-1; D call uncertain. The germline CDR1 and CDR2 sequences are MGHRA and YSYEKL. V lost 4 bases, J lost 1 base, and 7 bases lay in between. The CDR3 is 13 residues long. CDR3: CASSLTENTEAFF. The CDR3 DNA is TGCGCCAGCAGCCTCACAGAGAACACTGAAGCTTTCTTT.

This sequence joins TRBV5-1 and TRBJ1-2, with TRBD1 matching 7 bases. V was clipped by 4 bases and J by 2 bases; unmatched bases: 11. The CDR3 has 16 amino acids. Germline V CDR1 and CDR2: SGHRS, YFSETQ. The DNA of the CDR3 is TGCGCCAGCAGCCGGGACCGAGGGGGCGGAAACTATGGCTACACCTTC. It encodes CASSRDRGGGNYGYTF.

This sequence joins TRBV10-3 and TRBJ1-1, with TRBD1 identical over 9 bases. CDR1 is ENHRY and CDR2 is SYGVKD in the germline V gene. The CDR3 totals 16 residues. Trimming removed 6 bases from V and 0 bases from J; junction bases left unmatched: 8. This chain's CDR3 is CAIRPDRGILNTEAFF. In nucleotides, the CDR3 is TGTGCCATCAGACCGGACAGGGGAATTTTGAACACTGAAGCTTTCTTT.

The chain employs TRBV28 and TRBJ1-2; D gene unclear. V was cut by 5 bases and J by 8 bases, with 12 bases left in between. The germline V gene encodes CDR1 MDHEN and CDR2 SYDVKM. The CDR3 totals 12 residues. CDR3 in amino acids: CASSTQPRGYTF. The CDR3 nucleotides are TGTGCCAGCAGTACACAGCCCCGGGGCTACACCTTC.

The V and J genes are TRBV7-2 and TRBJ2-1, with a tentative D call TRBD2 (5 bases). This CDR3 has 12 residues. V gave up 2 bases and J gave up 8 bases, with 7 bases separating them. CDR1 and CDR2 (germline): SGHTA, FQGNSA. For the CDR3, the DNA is TGTGCCAGCAGCTTACCGGAGGATGAGCAGTTCTTC. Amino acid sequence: CASSLPEDEQFF.

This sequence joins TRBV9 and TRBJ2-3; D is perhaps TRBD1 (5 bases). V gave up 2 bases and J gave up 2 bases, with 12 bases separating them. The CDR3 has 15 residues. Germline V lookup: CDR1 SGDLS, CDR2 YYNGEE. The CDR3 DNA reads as TGTGCCAGCAGCGTCGTCCAGGGTCCCACAGATACGCAGTATTTT. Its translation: CASSVVQGPTDTQYF.